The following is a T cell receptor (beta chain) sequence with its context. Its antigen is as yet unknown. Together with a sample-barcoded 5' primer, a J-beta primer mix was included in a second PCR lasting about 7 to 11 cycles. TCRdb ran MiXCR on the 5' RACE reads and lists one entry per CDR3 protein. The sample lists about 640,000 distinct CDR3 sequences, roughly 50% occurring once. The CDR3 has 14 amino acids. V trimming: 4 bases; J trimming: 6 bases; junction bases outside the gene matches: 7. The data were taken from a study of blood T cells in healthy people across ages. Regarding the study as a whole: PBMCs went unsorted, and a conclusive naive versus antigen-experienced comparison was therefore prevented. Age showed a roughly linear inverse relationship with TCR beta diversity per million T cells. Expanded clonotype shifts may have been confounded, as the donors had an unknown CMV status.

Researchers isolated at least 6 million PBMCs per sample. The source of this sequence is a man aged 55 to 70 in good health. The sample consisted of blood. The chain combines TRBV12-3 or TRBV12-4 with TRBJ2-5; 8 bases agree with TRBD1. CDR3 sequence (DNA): TGTGCCAGCAGTTCCCGGACAGGGCTGAAGACCCAGTACTTC. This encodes CASSSRTGLKTQYF.